The 6 T cell receptor beta chains reported below all come from one sample, sequenced in a study of T-cell reconstitution after alpha-beta-depleted transplantation in children (TCRdb year 2016). The library was built by means of PCR. TCRdb lists the instrument as Illumina HiSeq 2500. TCR libraries were prepared with molecular barcoding, using unique molecular identifiers to normalize TCRbeta repertoire quantification. TCRdb reworked the public reads: Q25 trimming with fastp, MiXCR clone assembly, productive beta chains retained. Rows matching on CDR3 protein sequence are summarized as one entry with the most common DNA and genes. The sample data list about 540,000 distinct CDR3 sequences, and about 16% of these were observed just once. The ten biggest clones cover approximately 3% of the sample. The sample was PBMCs from the stem cell graft donor, taken from the stem cell graft. The receptors stem from a human donor who donated a stem cell graft to a child with acute lymphoblastic leukemia.

V is TRBV5-1 and J is TRBJ2-7; 8 bases fit TRBD1. The CDR3 is made up of 14 amino acids. The V gene's germline CDR1 is SGHRS and CDR2 YFSETQ. The junction had 3 bases not matched to a gene; V was cut back by 2 bases and J by 2 bases. In nucleotides, the CDR3 is TGCGCCAGCAGCTTCTCGACAGGGGCCTACGAGCAGTACTTC. This translates into CASSFSTGAYEQYF. Filled out from reference TRBV5-1 and TRBJ2-7, the complete variable domain reads KAGVTQTPRYLIKTRGQQVTLSCSPISGHRSVSWYQQTPGQGLQFLFEYFSETQRNKGNFPGRFSGRQFSNSRSEMNVSTLELGDSALYLCASSFSTGAYEQYFGPGTRLTVT.

This clonotype was recorded a few times. V and J are TRBV5-1 and TRBJ2-7, with 8 bases fitting TRBD2. Germline trimming cut 6 bases from V and 5 bases from J; bases unmatched to any gene: 13. The CDR3 extends over 15 amino acids. Per germline, CDR1 SGHRS and CDR2 YFSETQ. This chain's CDR3 is CASTSLERERDEQYF. CDR3 nucleotides: TGCGCCAGCACGTCGTTGGAGCGGGAGAGGGACGAGCAGTACTTC.

This clonotype was observed a handful of times. The rearrangement joins TRBV14 to TRBJ1-4, with D maybe TRBD1 (5 bases). Trimming shortened V by 4 bases and J by 4 bases, and 13 bases separated the two germline ends. This CDR3 region has 15 residues. Germline values: CDR1 SGHDN, CDR2 FVKESK. The CDR3 nucleotides are TGTGCCAGCAGCCTCCGCGACAGCAATAATGAAAAACTGTTTTTT. It is translated as CASSLRDSNNEKLFF.

The rearrangement links TRBV12-3 or TRBV12-4 to TRBJ1-1; TRBD1 is a possible D gene (6 bases). Trimming shortened V by 4 bases and J by 1 base, and 16 bases separated the two germline ends. This CDR3 region has 16 residues. CDR3 amino acids: CASSSRQGIANTEAFF. DNA of the CDR3: TGTGCCAGCAGTTCCCGTCAGGGGATCGCGAACACTGAAGCTTTCTTT.

This clonotype was counted a few times. V is TRBV7-3 and J is TRBJ1-3; TRBD1 might be the D (6 bases). The CDR3 loop spans 16 amino acids. Looked up from germline, CDR1 is SGHTA and CDR2 is FQGTGA. V was trimmed by 5 bases and J by 4 bases, leaving 18 bases between them. The DNA for the CDR3 is TGTGCCAGCAGCCCCCAAGGACAGATATGGGGAAACACCATATATTTT. It is translated as CASSPQGQIWGNTIYF.

This clonotype showed up just a few times. The V and J genes are TRBV7-9 and TRBJ1-4; D gene uncertain. Germline CDR1 is SEHNR and CDR2 is FQNEAQ (reference sequence). The V gene lost 3 bases and the J gene lost 7 bases, with 6 bases spanning the gap. This CDR3 contains 12 residues. The chain's CDR3 is CASSFPGEKLFF. The CDR3 region has the DNA TGTGCCAGCAGCTTCCCGGGTGAAAAACTGTTTTTT.